The TCR beta chain under discussion was sequenced for a study of T cell responses to AZD1222 COVID-19 vaccine. V was trimmed by 4 bases and J by 4 bases, leaving 13 bases between them. The germline gives CDR1 GTSNPN, CDR2 SVGIG (reference sequence). CDR3 length: 13 amino acids. The method was immunoSEQ multiplex PCR; TCRdb's version includes in-frame clones alone and lacks a portion of them. The sample records 75,000 to 100,000 clones, roughly 88% being singletons. Specimen: peripheral blood, collected on day 0 of AZD1222 vaccination. The V and J genes are TRBV30 and TRBJ1-1; unclear D gene. The TCR was taken from an adult in good health. CDR3 region: CAWNDGRGTEAFF. The CDR3 bases are TGTGCCTGGAATGACGGCCGAGGCACTGAAGCTTTCTTT.